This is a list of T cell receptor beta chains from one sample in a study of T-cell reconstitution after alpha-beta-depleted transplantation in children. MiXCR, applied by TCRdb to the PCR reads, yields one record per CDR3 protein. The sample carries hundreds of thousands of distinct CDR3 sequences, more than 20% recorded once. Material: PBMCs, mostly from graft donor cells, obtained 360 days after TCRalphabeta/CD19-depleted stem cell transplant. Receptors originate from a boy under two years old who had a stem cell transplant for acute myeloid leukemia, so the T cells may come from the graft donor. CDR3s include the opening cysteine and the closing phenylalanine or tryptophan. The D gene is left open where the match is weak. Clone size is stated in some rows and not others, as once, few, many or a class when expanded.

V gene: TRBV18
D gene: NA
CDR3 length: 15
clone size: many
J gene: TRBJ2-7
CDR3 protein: CASTRGEGITYEQYF
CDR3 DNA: TGTGCCAGCACCCGGGGCGAAGGGATAACCTACGAGCAGTACTTC

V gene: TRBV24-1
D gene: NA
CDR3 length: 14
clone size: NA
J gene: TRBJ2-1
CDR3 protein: CATQNRGMDNEQFF
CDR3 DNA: TGTGCCACTCAAAACCGGGGGATGGACAATGAGCAGTTCTTC

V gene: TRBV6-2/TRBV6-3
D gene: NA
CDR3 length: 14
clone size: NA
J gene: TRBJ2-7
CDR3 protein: CASSYSPWLYEQYF
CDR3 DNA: TGTGCCAGCAGTTACTCGCCGTGGCTGTACGAGCAGTACTTC

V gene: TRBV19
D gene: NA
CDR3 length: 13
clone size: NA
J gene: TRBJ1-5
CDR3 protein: CASSTAPGQPQHF
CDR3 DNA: TGTGCCAGTAGTACGGCCCCCGGGCAGCCCCAGCATTTT

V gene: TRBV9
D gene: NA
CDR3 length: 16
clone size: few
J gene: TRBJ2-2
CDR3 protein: CASSVRGEANTGELFF
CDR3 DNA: TGTGCCAGCAGCGTGAGAGGGGAGGCGAACACCGGGGAGCTGTTTTTT

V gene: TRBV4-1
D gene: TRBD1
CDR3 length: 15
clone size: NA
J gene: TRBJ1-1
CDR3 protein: CASSQPRTGNTEAFF
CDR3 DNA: TGCGCCAGCAGCCAACCAAGGACAGGGAACACTGAAGCTTTCTTT

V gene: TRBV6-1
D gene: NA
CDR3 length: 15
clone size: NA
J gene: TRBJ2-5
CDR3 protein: CASSPGLPRGETQYF
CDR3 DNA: TGTGCCAGCAGTCCGGGACTCCCCAGGGGGGAGACCCAGTACTTC

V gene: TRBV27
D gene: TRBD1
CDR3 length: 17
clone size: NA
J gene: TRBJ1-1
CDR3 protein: CASSRWGAMGTEREAFF
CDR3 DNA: TGTGCCAGCTCCCGATGGGGCGCGATGGGGACAGAACGTGAAGCTTTCTTT

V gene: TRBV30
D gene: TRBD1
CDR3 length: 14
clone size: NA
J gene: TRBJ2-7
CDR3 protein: CAWNEGAGTYEQYF
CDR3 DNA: TGTGCCTGGAATGAGGGGGCCGGGACCTACGAGCAGTACTTC

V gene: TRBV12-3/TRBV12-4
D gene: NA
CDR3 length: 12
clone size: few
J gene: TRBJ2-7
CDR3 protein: CASQGRSYEQYF
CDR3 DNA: TGTGCCAGCCAGGGGCGCTCCTACGAGCAGTACTTC

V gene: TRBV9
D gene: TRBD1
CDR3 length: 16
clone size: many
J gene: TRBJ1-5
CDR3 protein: CASSEGTGPINQPQHF
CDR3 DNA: TGTGCCAGCAGCGAGGGGACAGGTCCCATCAATCAGCCCCAGCATTTT

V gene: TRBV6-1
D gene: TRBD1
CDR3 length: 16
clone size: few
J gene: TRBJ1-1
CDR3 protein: CASSRDRAPMNTEAFF
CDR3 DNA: TGTGCCAGCAGCCGCGACAGGGCCCCAATGAACACTGAAGCTTTCTTT

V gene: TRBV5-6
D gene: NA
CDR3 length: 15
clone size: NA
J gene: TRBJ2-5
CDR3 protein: CASIRINRERETQYF
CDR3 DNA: TGTGCCAGTATCAGGATAAACAGGGAGCGCGAGACCCAGTACTTC

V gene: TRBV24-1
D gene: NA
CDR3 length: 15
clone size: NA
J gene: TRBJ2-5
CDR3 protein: CATSDSGAAQETQYF
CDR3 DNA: TGTGCCACCAGCGACTCCGGGGCAGCCCAAGAGACCCAGTACTTC

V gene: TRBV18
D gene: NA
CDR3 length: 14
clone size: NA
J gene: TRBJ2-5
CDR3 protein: CASSPPARGETQYF
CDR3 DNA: TGTGCCAGCTCACCACCGGCCAGGGGAGAGACCCAGTACTTC

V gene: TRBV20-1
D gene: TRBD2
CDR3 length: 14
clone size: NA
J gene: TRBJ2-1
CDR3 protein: CSAMRRGGSNEQFF
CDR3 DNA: TGCAGTGCGATGAGGCGCGGGGGGTCAAATGAGCAGTTCTTC

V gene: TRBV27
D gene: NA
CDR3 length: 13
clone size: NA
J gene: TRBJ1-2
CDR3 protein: CASSFVGYDGYTF
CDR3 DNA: TGTGCCAGCAGTTTCGTGGGCTACGATGGCTACACCTTC

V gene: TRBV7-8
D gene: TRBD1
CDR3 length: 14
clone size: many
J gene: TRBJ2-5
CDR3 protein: CASSPRDRIETQYF
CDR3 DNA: TGTGCCAGCAGCCCCCGGGACAGAATAGAGACCCAGTACTTC

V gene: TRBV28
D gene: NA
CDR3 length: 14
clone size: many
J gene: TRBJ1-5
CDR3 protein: CASKQGGGNQPQHF
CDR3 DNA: TGTGCCAGCAAGCAAGGTGGGGGCAATCAGCCCCAGCATTTT

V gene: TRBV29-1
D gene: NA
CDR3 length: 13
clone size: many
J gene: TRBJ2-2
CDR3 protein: CSVARTDTGELFF
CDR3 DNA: TGCAGCGTTGCCCGGACAGACACCGGGGAGCTGTTTTTT

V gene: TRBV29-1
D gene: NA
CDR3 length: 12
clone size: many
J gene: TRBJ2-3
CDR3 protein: CSVRLSGDTQYF
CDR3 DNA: TGCAGCGTTCGGCTATCTGGAGATACGCAGTATTTT

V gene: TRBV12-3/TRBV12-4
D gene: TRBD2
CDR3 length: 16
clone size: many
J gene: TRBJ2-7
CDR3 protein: CASSISGTPPFYEQYF
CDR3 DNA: TGTGCCAGCAGTATTAGCGGGACTCCTCCATTCTACGAGCAGTACTTC